The subject of this entry is one T cell receptor beta chain. The antigen is unknown. CDR3 length equals 14 residues. The V end lost 5 bases, the J end lost 0 bases, and 10 bases lay between the germline ends. Germline V lookup: CDR1 SEHNR, CDR2 FQNEAQ (reference sequence). This specimen comes from a study of T cells after yellow fever vaccination. General study results and limits: Though it reached lower strength, the secondary response hit its peak faster, day 5 versus 15. Clones that expanded after primary vaccination mostly reappeared after the booster (roughly 95% CD4, 70% to 90% CD8).

TCR cDNA, made by 5'RACE template switching, carried an added universal primer site and UMIs. TCRdb re-called the 5' RACE reads with MiXCR, one entry per CDR3 protein. The sample consists of 120,000 or so distinct CDR3 sequences, around 15% of them appearing once. The sample consisted of CD8+ T cells sorted from PBMCs, taken 5 days after the yellow fever booster vaccination. This chain uses TRBV7-9 with TRBJ1-1, with a weak D call TRBD1 (5 bases). The receptor comes from a man aged 18 to 29 who received the YFV17D yellow fever vaccine. The CDR3, as DNA: TGTGCCAGCAGCGCCCGACAGCTGAACACTGAAGCTTTCTTT. It is translated as CASSARQLNTEAFF.